The 5 T cell receptor beta chains listed next were all sequenced from one sample in a study of spatial heterogeneity in lung cancer. Time point noted: sample taken at primary tumor resection. General observations from the study: Expanded alpha and beta TCR counts within tumors tracked tumor mutation counts.

These receptors are not linked to any known antigen. TCRdb recomputed calls from the 5' RACE reads with MiXCR, one row per CDR3 protein. Seen here are approximately 3,100 distinct CDR3 sequences, roughly 3% observed once, and the top ten hold 15% to 20%. The material was lung tumor tissue, obtained at surgery. The receptors shown here come from a male donor with early-stage non-small cell lung cancer.

This clonotype was recorded at least ten times. The chain has TRBV12-3 or TRBV12-4 and TRBJ1-1; 7 bases align to TRBD1. This CDR3 spans 15 amino acids. V was pared by 6 bases and J by 4 bases, with 11 bases of the junction left unmatched. The CDR3 DNA follows: TGTGCCAGCAGACCGGGACAGCGTGAATTCACTGAAGCTTTCTTT. It is translated as CASRPGQREFTEAFF.

This clonotype was found many times. The rearrangement links TRBV12-3 or TRBV12-4 to TRBJ1-4; possible D gene TRBD1, 6 bases. V gave up 5 bases and J gave up 8 bases, with 15 bases separating them. This CDR3 spans 14 amino acids. The CDR3: CASSLQGRMEKLFF. CDR3 bases: TGTGCCAGCAGTCTACAGGGTAGAATGGAAAAACTGTTTTTT.

Many counts were recorded for this clonotype. The J gene is TRBJ1-5, the V gene TRBV30; D remains ambiguous. In germline, CDR1 is GTSNPN, CDR2 SVGIG (reference sequence). The CDR3 extends over 13 amino acids. Trimming cost V 1 base and J 3 bases, with 7 bases left between them. The CDR3: CAWSEQTNQPQHF. The CDR3 region has the DNA TGTGCCTGGAGTGAACAGACCAATCAGCCCCAGCATTTT.

In its sample, this clonotype ranks as medium-sized. V gene TRBV10-3 combines with J gene TRBJ2-1; weak D call: TRBD2 (7 bases). Germline-derived CDR1 and CDR2 are ENHRY and SYGVKD. The CDR3 contains 15 residues. Trimming pared 6 bases from V and 6 bases from J, leaving 18 bases between. The CDR3 nucleotides are TGTGCCATCAGAACTACTGGCGGGGGCCGCAATGAGCAGTTCTTC. Amino acid sequence: CAIRTTGGGRNEQFF.

This clonotype is medium-sized by share. The chain joins TRBV11-2 to TRBJ1-5; no definite D call. The V and J ends lost 5 bases and 5 bases respectively, with 7 bases between them. The length of the CDR3 is 12 residues. Looked up from germline, CDR1 is SGHAT and CDR2 is FQNNGV. The CDR3 DNA follows: TGTGCCAGCAGCGAACTCGATCAGCCCCAGCATTTT. As protein: CASSELDQPQHF. Drawing the rest from reference TRBV11-2 and TRBJ1-5, the complete variable domain is EAGVAQSPRYKIIEKRQSVAFWCNPISGHATLYWYQQILGQGPKLLIQFQNNGVVDDSQLPKDRFSAERLKGVDSTLKIQPAKLEDSAVYLCASSELDQPQHFGDGTRLSIL.